The 5 T cell receptor beta chains in this list originate from one sample, sequenced in a study of T cells after somatic rescue of genetic block. Measured with immunoSEQ multiplex PCR; TCRdb has only the in-frame clones, and not every one. The data contain about 63,000 clones, approximately 90% of them singletons. Sequences were obtained from peripheral blood mononuclear cells (PBMCs). These receptors originate from a man in his forties or fifties.

This chain links TRBV5-6 with TRBJ2-1; D is undetermined. V shed 0 bases and J shed 2 bases, with 9 bases lying between them. The CDR3 contains 15 residues. Germline lookup yields CDR1 SGHDT and CDR2 YYEEEE. DNA of the CDR3: TGTGCCAGCAGCTTGGGGCACCCTACCTACAATGAGCAGTTCTTC. Its protein product is CASSLGHPTYNEQFF.

The chain employs TRBV5-5 and TRBJ1-3, with D unresolved. V lost 2 bases, J lost 0 bases, and 6 bases lay in between. The CDR3 is made up of 14 amino acids. Germline V gene lookup returns CDR1 SGHKS and CDR2 YYEKEE (reference sequence). The CDR3 DNA follows: TGTGCCAGCAGCTTCGATTACTCTGGAAACACCATATATTTT. As protein: CASSFDYSGNTIYF.

The V call is TRBV2, the J call TRBJ2-3, with 8 nucleotides matching TRBD2. Per germline, CDR1 SNHLY and CDR2 FYNNEI. The V and J ends lost 5 bases and 2 bases, in that order; junction bases with no gene match: 6. This CDR3 spans 15 amino acids. CDR3 DNA: TGTGCCAGCAGTTCAAGCGGGGGCCCCACAGATACGCAGTATTTT. It is translated as CASSSSGGPTDTQYF.

The chain combines TRBV27 with TRBJ2-1; D gene unclear. The V and J ends lost 6 bases and 10 bases respectively, with 10 bases between them. This CDR3 comprises 11 residues. The germline CDR1 and CDR2 sequences are MNHEY and SMNVEV (reference sequence). CDR3 coding DNA: TGTGCCAGCAGCCCAGGTGAGGAGCAGTTCTTC. As protein: CASSPGEEQFF.

The chain uses TRBV5-1 and TRBJ2-7, with 7 bases matching TRBD1. V lost 0 bases to trimming and J lost 2 bases; unmatched junction nucleotides: 8. The CDR3 contains 16 residues. Germline V lookup: CDR1 SGHRS, CDR2 YFSETQ. CDR3 nucleotide sequence: TGCGCCAGCAGCTTGGCCGGGACAGCCATTACCTACGAGCAGTACTTC. Its translation: CASSLAGTAITYEQYF.